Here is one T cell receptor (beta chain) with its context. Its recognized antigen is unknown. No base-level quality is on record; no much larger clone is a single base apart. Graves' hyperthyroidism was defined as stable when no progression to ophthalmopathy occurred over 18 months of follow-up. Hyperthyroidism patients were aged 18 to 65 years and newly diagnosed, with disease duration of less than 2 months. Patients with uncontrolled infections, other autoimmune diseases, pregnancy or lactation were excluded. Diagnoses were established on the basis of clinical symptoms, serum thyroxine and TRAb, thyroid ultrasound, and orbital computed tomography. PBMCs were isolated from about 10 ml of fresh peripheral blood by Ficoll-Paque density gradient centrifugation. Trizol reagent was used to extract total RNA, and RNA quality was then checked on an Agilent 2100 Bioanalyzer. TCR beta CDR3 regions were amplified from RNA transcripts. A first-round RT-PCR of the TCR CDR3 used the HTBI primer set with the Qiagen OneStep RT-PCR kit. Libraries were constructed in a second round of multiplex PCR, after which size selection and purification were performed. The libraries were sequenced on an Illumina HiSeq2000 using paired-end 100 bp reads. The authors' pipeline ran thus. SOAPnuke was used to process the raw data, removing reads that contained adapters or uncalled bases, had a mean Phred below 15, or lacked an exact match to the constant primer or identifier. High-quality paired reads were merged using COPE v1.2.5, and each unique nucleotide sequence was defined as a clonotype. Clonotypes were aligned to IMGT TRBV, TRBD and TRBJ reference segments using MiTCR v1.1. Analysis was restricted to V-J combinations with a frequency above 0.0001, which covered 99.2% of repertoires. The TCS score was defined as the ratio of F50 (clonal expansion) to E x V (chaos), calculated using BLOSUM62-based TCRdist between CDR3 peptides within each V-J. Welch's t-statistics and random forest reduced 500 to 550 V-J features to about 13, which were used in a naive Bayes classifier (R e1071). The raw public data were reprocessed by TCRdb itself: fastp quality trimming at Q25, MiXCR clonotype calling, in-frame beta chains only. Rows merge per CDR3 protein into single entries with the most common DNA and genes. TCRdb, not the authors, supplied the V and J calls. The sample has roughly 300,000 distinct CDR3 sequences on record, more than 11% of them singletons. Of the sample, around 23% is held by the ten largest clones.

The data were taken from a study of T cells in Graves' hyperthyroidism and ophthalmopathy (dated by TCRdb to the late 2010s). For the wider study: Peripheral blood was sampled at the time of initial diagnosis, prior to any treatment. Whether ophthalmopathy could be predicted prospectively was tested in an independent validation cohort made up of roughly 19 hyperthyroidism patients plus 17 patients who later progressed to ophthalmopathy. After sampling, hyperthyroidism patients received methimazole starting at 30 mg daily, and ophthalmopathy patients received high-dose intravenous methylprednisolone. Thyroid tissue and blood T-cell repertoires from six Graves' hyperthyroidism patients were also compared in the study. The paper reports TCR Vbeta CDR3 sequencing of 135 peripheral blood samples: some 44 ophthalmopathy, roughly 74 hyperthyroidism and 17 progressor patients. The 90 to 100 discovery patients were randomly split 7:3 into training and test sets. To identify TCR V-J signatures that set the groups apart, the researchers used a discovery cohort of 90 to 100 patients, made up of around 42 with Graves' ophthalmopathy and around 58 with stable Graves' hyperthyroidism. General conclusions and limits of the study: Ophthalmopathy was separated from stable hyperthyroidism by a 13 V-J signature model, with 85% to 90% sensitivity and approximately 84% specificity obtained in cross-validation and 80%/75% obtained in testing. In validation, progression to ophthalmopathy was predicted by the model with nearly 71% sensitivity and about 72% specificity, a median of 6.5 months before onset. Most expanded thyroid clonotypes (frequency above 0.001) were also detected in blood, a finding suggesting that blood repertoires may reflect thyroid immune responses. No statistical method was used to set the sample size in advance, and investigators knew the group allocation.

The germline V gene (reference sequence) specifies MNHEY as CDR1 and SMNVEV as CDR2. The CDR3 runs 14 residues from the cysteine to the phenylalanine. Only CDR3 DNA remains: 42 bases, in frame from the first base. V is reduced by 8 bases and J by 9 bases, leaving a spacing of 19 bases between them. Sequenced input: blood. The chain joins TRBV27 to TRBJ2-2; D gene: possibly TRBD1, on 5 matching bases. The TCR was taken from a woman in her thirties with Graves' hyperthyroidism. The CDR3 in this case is CASRLDTLDRELFF. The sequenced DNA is TGTGCCAGCCGATTGGACACTTTGGACAGGGAGCTGTTTTTT.